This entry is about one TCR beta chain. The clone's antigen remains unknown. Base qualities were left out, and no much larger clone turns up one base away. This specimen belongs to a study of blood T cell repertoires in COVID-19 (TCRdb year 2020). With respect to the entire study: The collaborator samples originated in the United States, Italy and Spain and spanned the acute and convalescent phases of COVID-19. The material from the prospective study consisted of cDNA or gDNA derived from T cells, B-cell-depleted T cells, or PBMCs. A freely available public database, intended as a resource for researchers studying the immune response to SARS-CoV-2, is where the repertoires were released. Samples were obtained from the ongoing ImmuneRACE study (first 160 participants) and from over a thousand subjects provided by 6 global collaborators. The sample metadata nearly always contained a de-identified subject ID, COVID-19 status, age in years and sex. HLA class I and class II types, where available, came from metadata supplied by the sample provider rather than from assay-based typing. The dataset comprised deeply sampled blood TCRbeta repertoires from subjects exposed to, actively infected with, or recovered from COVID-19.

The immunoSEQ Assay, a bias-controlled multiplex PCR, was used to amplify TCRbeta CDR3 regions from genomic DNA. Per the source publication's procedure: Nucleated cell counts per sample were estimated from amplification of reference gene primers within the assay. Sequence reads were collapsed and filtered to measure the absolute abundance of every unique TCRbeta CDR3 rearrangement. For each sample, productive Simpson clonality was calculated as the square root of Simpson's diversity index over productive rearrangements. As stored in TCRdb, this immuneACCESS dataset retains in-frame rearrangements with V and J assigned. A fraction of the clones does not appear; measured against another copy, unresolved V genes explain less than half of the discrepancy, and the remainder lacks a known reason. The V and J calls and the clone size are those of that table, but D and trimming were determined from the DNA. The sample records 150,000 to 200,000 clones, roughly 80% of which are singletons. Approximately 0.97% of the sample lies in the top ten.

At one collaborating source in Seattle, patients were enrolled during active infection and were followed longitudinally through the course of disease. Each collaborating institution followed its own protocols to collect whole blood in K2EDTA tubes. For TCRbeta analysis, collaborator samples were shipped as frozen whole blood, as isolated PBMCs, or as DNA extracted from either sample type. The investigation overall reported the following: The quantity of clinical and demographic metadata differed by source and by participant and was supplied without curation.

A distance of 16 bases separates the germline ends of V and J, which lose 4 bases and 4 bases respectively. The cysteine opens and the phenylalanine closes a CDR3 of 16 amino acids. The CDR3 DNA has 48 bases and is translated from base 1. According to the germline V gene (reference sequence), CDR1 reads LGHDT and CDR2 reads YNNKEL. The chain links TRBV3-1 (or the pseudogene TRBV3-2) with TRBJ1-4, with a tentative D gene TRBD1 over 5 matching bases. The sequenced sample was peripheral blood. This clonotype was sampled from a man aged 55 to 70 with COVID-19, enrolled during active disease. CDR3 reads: CASSRATGGSNEKLFF. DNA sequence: TGTGCCAGCAGCCGCGCAACAGGCGGGAGTAATGAAAAACTGTTTTTT.